These 9 T cell receptor beta chains were all obtained from the same sample, sequenced in a study of human CD8 memory T cell subsets. UMI-labeled 5' RACE yielded the TCR beta libraries. TCRdb reworked the 5' RACE reads into one entry per CDR3 protein, no DNA. The sample holds around 9,600 distinct CDR3 sequences. Progenitor exhausted-like CD8+ memory cells (TPEX) were CCR7+ PD-1+ TIGIT+. The sample was CD8+ T cells from PBMCs. Receptors originate from a human donor in good health.

The chain couples TRBV7-2 to TRBJ2-7. CDR1 is SGHTA, CDR2 FQGNSA, per germline. This CDR3 has 13 amino acids. CDR3 sequence: CASSYGETYEQYF.

The genes are TRBV7-9 and TRBJ2-2. The CDR3 length is 16 residues. Germline values: CDR1 SEHNR, CDR2 FQNEAQ (reference sequence). The CDR3: CASSLPTAANTGELFF.

The rearrangement uses TRBV7-6 and TRBJ2-2; the TRBD2 assignment by TCRdb is unverifiable without DNA. CDR3 length: 18 amino acids. In germline, CDR1 is SGHVS, CDR2 FNYEAQ. CDR3 amino acids: CASSSSLAGEKNTGELFF. Together with reference TRBV7-6 and TRBJ2-2, the CDR3 gives the full variable domain: GAGVSQSPRYKVTKRGQDVALRCDPISGHVSLYWYRQALGQGPEFLTYFNYEAQQDKSGLPNDRFSAERPEGSISTLTIQRTEQRDSAMYRCASSSSLAGEKNTGELFFGEGSRLTVL.

This clonotype registers medium-sized by frequency. This chain connects TRBV20-1 to TRBJ2-2. The CDR3 contains 13 residues. From germline, CDR1 is DFQATT and CDR2 SNEGSKA (reference sequence). CDR3: CSARSGDTGELFF.

The CDR3 loop is CATSASGGETQYF. The chain uses TRBV24-1 and TRBJ2-5; TCRdb designates TRBD2, a call that cannot be tested without DNA. The CDR3 spans 13 residues. In germline, CDR1 is KGHDR, CDR2 SFDVKD.

The chain joins TRBV7-2 to TRBJ1-6. Germline-derived CDR1 and CDR2 are SGHTA and FQGNSA. The CDR3 totals 15 residues. The CDR3 is CASSWPEEINSPLHF.

This clonotype is labeled medium-sized based on frequency. The rearrangement uses TRBV6-1 and TRBJ1-5. The length of the CDR3 is 13 residues. CDR1 and CDR2 (germline): MNHNS, SASEGT. CDR3 sequence: CASSQGIDQPQHF.

Judged by frequency, this clonotype is medium-sized. The J gene is TRBJ1-1, the V gene TRBV7-8. Germline CDR1 is SGHVS and CDR2 is FQNEAQ. The CDR3 spans 18 residues. The CDR3 protein is CASSLDIGRALMNTEAFF.

This chain joins TRBV27 and TRBJ1-1; TCRdb indicates TRBD1, and absent DNA this call remains unverified. The CDR3 has 16 amino acids. Looked up from germline, CDR1 is MNHEY and CDR2 is SMNVEV (reference sequence). This chain's CDR3 is CASSLSAGGVNTEAFF.